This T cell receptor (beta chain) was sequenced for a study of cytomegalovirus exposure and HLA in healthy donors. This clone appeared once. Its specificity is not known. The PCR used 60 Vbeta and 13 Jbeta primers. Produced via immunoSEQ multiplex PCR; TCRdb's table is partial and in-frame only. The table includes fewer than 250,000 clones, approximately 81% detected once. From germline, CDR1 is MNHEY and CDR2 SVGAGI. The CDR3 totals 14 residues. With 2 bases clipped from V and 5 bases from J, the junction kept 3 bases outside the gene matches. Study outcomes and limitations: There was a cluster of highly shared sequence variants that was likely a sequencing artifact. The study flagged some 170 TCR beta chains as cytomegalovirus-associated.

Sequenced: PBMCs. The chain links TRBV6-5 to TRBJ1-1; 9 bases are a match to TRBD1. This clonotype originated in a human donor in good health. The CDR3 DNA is TGTGCCAGCAGTTACGCCGACAGGGGGACTGAAGCTTTCTTT. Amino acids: CASSYADRGTEAFF.